The sequence of this T cell receptor beta chain was determined in a study of T-cell memory formation after mild COVID-19. Points from the study as a whole: CD4+ bias marked clones expanding day 15 to 37, unlike balanced contracting clones. Memory sampled before infection contained some responding clones, suggesting cross-reactive memory joined.

This clonotype was seen a few times. Its specificity is not known. TCR alpha and TCR beta cDNA libraries carrying sample barcodes and UMIs were produced by 5'RACE using constant-segment primers. TCRdb processed the 5' RACE reads anew with MiXCR; each CDR3 protein has one entry. The sample has 200,000 to 250,000 distinct CDR3 sequences; around 9.1% are singletons. The sample consisted of PBMCs or a T cell subset sorted from them (not recorded which). The origin of this receptor is a man younger than 35 who had mild COVID-19 (a few samples of this study predate the infection). Cell type and time point are not known.

For the CDR3, the DNA is TGTGCCAGCAGCTCCCGACAGGGGAACACTGAAGCTTTCTTT. Amino acids: CASSSRQGNTEAFF. V usage is TRBV9 and J usage is TRBJ1-1; 7 nucleotides line up with TRBD1. Germline V gene data show CDR1 as SGDLS and CDR2 as YYNGEE. The CDR3 spans 14 residues. Unmatched junction bases numbered 4, after V lost 4 bases and J lost 1 base.